The 19 T cell receptor beta chains listed next were all sequenced from one sample in a study of cytomegalovirus exposure and HLA in healthy donors. 13 Jbeta primers and 60 Vbeta primers were used for the PCR. The data were produced by immunoSEQ multiplex PCR, yet TCRdb's version contains in-frame clones alone and is incomplete. The data show a few hundred thousand clones, approximately 80% seen once. The sequenced sample consisted of PBMCs. Source of these receptors: a girl between 5 and 17 years old in good health and CMV-seronegative.

The chain carries TRBV29-1 and TRBJ1-2; the D gene is possibly TRBD1 (6 bases). V was clipped by 4 bases and J by 8 bases, with 14 bases between them. This CDR3 spans 12 amino acids. The germline V gene has CDR1 SQVTM and CDR2 ANQGSEA. The CDR3 sequence is CSVGNRVGGYTF. The CDR3 nucleotides are TGCAGCGTTGGGAACAGGGTCGGCGGCTACACCTTC.

This sequence joins TRBV7-2 and TRBJ2-1; no reliable D call. This CDR3 region has 13 residues. Trimming shortened V by 3 bases and J by 6 bases, and 9 bases separated the two germline ends. Germline V gene sequence: CDR1 SGHTA, CDR2 FQGNSA. CDR3 residues: CASSFQLFNEQFF. DNA of the CDR3: TGTGCCAGCAGCTTCCAGTTGTTCAATGAGCAGTTCTTC.

The chain recombines TRBV14 with TRBJ2-1; 14 bases are shared with TRBD2. The CDR3 extends over 18 amino acids. Germline-derived CDR1 and CDR2 are SGHDN and FVKESK. J was trimmed by 6 bases and V by 3 bases; bases with no gene match: 10. In nucleotides, the CDR3 is TGTGCCAGCAGCCAGGGACTAGCGGGAGCCACCCCAATCAATGAGCAGTTCTTC. Its translation is CASSQGLAGATPINEQFF. Full variable domain (remainder filled in from reference TRBV14 and TRBJ2-1): EAGVTQFPSHSVIEKGQTVTLRCDPISGHDNLYWYRRVMGKEIKFLLHFVKESKQDESGMPNNRFLAERTGGTYSTLKVQPAELEDSGVYFCASSQGLAGATPINEQFFGPGTRLTVL.

This rearrangement joins TRBV29-1 to TRBJ2-5, with TRBD2 matching 9 bases. The CDR3 spans 14 residues. V was pared by 7 bases and J by 5 bases, with 11 bases of the junction left unmatched. CDR1 SQVTM and CDR2 ANQGSEA come from the germline V gene. This CDR3 is CSGWGGGAGETQYF. In nucleotides, the CDR3 is TGCAGCGGGTGGGGCGGGGGGGCAGGGGAGACCCAGTACTTC. Full variable domain (rest looked up from reference TRBV29-1 and TRBJ2-5): SAVISQKPSRDICQRGTSLTIQCQVDSQVTMMFWYRQQPGQSLTLIATANQGSEATYESGFVIDKFPISRPNLTFSTLTVSNMSPEDSSIYLCSGWGGGAGETQYFGPGTRLLVL.

This clone was found a few times. This chain joins TRBV9 and TRBJ1-5; tentative D call: TRBD1 (5 bases). Germline CDR1 reads SGDLS; CDR2 reads YYNGEE. V was pared by 0 bases and J by 7 bases, with 11 bases between. This CDR3 is 14 amino acids long. The CDR3 sequence: CASSVGGTGQPQHF. CDR3 DNA: TGTGCCAGCAGCGTAGGGGGCACCGGCCAGCCCCAGCATTTT.

The chain uses TRBV28 and TRBJ1-5, with 12 bases that match TRBD1. This CDR3 is built from 19 residues. Losses at the gene ends were 3 bases for V and 5 bases for J; bases not matched to a gene: 14. CDR1 MDHEN and CDR2 SYDVKM come from the germline V gene. This chain's CDR3 is CASSFRRGQGAPGHQPQHF. As DNA, the CDR3 is TGTGCCAGCAGTTTTCGGCGGGGACAGGGGGCGCCAGGTCATCAGCCCCAGCATTTT. The whole variable domain, filled in from reference TRBV28 and TRBJ1-5, reads DVKVTQSSRYLVKRTGEKVFLECVQDMDHENMFWYRQDPGLGLRLIYFSYDVKMKEKGDIPEGYSVSREKKERFSLILESASTNQTSMYLCASSFRRGQGAPGHQPQHFGDGTRLSIL.

This chain links TRBV30 with TRBJ1-3; D not resolved. The CDR3 totals 16 residues. V lost 5 bases and J 0 bases, leaving 17 bases between the germline ends. Germline lookup yields CDR1 GTSNPN and CDR2 SVGIG (reference sequence). CDR3 bases: TGTGCCTGGGGTAAGCCGGGAAGAACCTCTGGAAACACCATATATTTT. Its protein is CAWGKPGRTSGNTIYF.

The chain has TRBV7-2 and TRBJ1-2; maybe TRBD1 (5 bases). The CDR3 sequence is 14 residues long. Germline V gene data show CDR1 as SGHTA and CDR2 as FQGNSA. The V end lost 4 bases, the J end lost 8 bases, and 17 bases lay between the germline ends. The CDR3 nucleotides read TGTGCCAGCAGCTCAGACAGACCCACTGGGGGCTACACCTTC. Its translation is CASSSDRPTGGYTF.

The rearrangement joins TRBV6-5 to TRBJ2-3, with 10 bases fitting TRBD2. Germline loops: CDR1 MNHEY, CDR2 SVGAGI. The CDR3 sequence is 15 residues long. Trimming at V came to 5 bases and at J to 0 bases, leaving 2 bases not matched to a gene. For the CDR3, the DNA is TGTGCCAGCAGTGTACTAGCGGGGAGCACAGATACGCAGTATTTT. It codes for CASSVLAGSTDTQYF.

The chain has TRBV5-5 and TRBJ1-5; TRBD1 matches 9 bases. Per the germline V gene, CDR1 is SGHKS and CDR2 is YYEKEE (reference sequence). The CDR3 is 17 amino acids. The trim removed 2 bases at V and 2 bases at J, leaving 8 bases unmatched. The DNA for the CDR3 is TGTGCCAGCAGCTTAACTGGGACAGGGAAGGGCAATCAGCCCCAGCATTTT. Protein: CASSLTGTGKGNQPQHF. Full variable domain (rest looked up from reference TRBV5-5 and TRBJ1-5): DAGVTQSPTHLIKTRGQQVTLRCSPISGHKSVSWYQQVLGQGPQFIFQYYEKEERGRGNFPDRFSARQFPNYSSELNVNALLLGDSALYLCASSLTGTGKGNQPQHFGDGTRLSIL.

Regarding this clone: Other nucleotide sequences from this sample produce the same CDR3. CDR3 residues: CASSLVGQLNTEAFF. The CDR3 coding sequence is TGTGCCAGCAGCTTGGTGGGACAGCTAAACACTGAAGCTTTCTTT. The gene calls are TRBV5-4 and TRBJ1-1; 7 bases are shared with TRBD1. The junction had 4 bases not matched to a gene; V was cut back by 0 bases and J by 2 bases. The CDR3 totals 15 residues. Germline V gives CDR1 SGHNT, CDR2 YYREEE (reference sequence).

The table lists this clone with a count of one. The chain joins TRBV4-2 to TRBJ1-6; D is possibly TRBD1 (6 bases). V shed 2 bases and J shed 9 bases, with 14 bases lying between them. This CDR3 is built from 15 residues. Germline CDR1 reads LGHNA; CDR2 reads YNFKEQ. The CDR3 here is CASSQSGALVSPLHF. In DNA form, the CDR3 reads TGTGCCAGCAGCCAATCAGGGGCGCTCGTTTCACCCCTCCACTTT.

The V gene is TRBV28, the J gene TRBJ1-5; D not certain. This CDR3 has 12 amino acids. V lost 8 bases, J lost 0 bases, and 5 bases lay in between. Germline V gives CDR1 MDHEN, CDR2 SYDVKM. CDR3 bases: TGTGCCAGCGACTTTAGCAATCAGCCCCAGCATTTT. Translated, it gives CASDFSNQPQHF. Full variable domain (remainder filled in from reference TRBV28 and TRBJ1-5): DVKVTQSSRYLVKRTGEKVFLECVQDMDHENMFWYRQDPGLGLRLIYFSYDVKMKEKGDIPEGYSVSREKKERFSLILESASTNQTSMYLCASDFSNQPQHFGDGTRLSIL.

The chain joins TRBV21-1 to TRBJ2-3; the table's D call, TRBD2, was not checked against the DNA. TRBV21-1 corresponds to a pseudogene. The CDR3 runs 14 residues. The CDR3 region is CASSLARGPDTQYF. As DNA, the CDR3 is TGTGCCAGCAGCTTGGCGAGAGGCCCAGATACGCAGTATTTT.

The chain has TRBV5-1 and TRBJ1-1; D is perhaps TRBD1 (6 bases). With 0 bases removed from V and 1 base from J, the gap between germline ends came to 13 bases. There are 16 residues in the CDR3. CDR1 is SGHRS and CDR2 is YFSETQ in the germline V gene. CDR3 region: CASSLVGGLANTEAFF. The CDR3 region has the DNA TGCGCCAGCAGCTTGGTAGGGGGATTGGCGAACACTGAAGCTTTCTTT.

The chain has TRBV5-4 and TRBJ1-2; D uncertain. CDR3 size: 15 residues. Germline V lookup: CDR1 SGHNT, CDR2 YYREEE (reference sequence). The ends were cut back, 4 bases at V and 2 bases at J, with 15 bases in the middle. Here the CDR3 DNA reads TGTGCCAGCAGCCCCTCCACCCAGATAAACTATGGCTACACCTTC. Translation gives CASSPSTQINYGYTF.

The V gene is TRBV5-6, the J gene TRBJ2-3, with 10 positions matching TRBD2. V gave up 3 bases and J gave up 3 bases; unmatched junction bases: 1. From germline, CDR1 is SGHDT and CDR2 YYEEEE. This CDR3 is 14 amino acids long. DNA of the CDR3: TGTGCCAGCAGCTCGGGACTAGCGACAGATACGCAGTATTTT. It codes for CASSSGLATDTQYF.

This chain links TRBV5-4 with TRBJ2-2; no clear D. From germline, CDR1 is SGHNT and CDR2 YYREEE (reference sequence). Trimming took off 2 bases at V and 0 bases at J, with 8 bases between the two ends. The CDR3 is 15 amino acids. The CDR3 protein is CASSFPYPNTGELFF. CDR3 in DNA: TGTGCCAGCAGCTTCCCCTACCCGAACACCGGGGAGCTGTTTTTT.

V usage is TRBV30 and J usage is TRBJ2-7; TRBD1 might be the D (5 bases). Trimming shortened V by 2 bases and J by 3 bases, and 14 bases separated the two germline ends. The CDR3 extends over 14 amino acids. Germline CDR1 and CDR2: GTSNPN and SVGIG (reference sequence). CDR3 coding DNA: TGTGCCTGGAGTAACTCCAGGGTCGACTACGAGCAGTACTTC. Translating gives CAWSNSRVDYEQYF.